This T cell receptor beta chain emerged from a study of blood T cell repertoires in COVID-19. Germline V gene lookup returns CDR1 SNHLY and CDR2 FYNNEI. This CDR3 spans 13 amino acids. V was cut by 3 bases and J by 3 bases, with 8 bases left in between. This clone was detected a few times. As handled by the study authors: For nucleated cells, counts were estimated from reference gene primer amplification. The assay was immunoSEQ multiplex PCR, and TCRdb's table has in-frame clones only and misses some. D and trimming were read from the DNA, whereas the V and J calls and clone size are those reported in that table. The data hold 84,000 or so clones, with about 82% observed a single time.

The chain is built from TRBV2 and TRBJ1-1; perhaps TRBD1 as D (5 bases). This sequence originates from a woman between 65 and 79 years old with active or convalescent COVID-19. The sample was peripheral blood. This CDR3 is CASSDVGDTEAFF. CDR3 bases: TGTGCCAGCAGTGATGTAGGGGACACTGAAGCTTTCTTT.